This is a list of T cell receptor beta chains from one sample in a study of beta chain features in type 1 diabetes. Measured with immunoSEQ multiplex PCR; TCRdb has only the in-frame clones, and not every one. Of fewer than 400,000 clones listed, 9.3% are singletons. Specimen: central memory CD4+ T cells from blood. The origin of the receptors is a man aged 25-40 years with type 1 diabetes. Each CDR3 is given with its conserved first and last residue. D genes are given only for firm matches. Size tells how often a clone was seen (once, few, many) or the class of an expanded clone, and some rows leave it out.

abundance	v_gene	len	d_gene	j_gene	CDR3nt	CDR3aa
-	TRBV5-4	16	-	TRBJ2-3	TGTGCCAGCAGCTTCCAGCTAGGGGAAACGAAAGATACGCAGTATTTT	CASSFQLGETKDTQYF
-	TRBV14	17	TRBD1	TRBJ1-4	TGTGCCAGCAGCCAAGACTGGACAGGGCTTAATAATGAAAAACTGTTTTTT	CASSQDWTGLNNEKLFF
few	TRBV5-4	16	-	TRBJ2-5	TGTGCCAGCAGCTTGGACCCTAGAGCGGACCAAGAGACCCAGTACTTC	CASSLDPRADQETQYF
-	TRBV18	16	-	TRBJ1-5	TGTGCCAGCTCACCGCTAGGGACGGTTAGCAATCAGCCCCAGCATTTT	CASSPLGTVSNQPQHF
-	TRBV5-1	15	-	TRBJ2-2	TGCGCCAGCAGCTTGGGGGGCCAGAACACCGGGGAGCTGTTTTTT	CASSLGGQNTGELFF
few	TRBV7-2	15	TRBD2	TRBJ2-1	TGTGCCAGCAGCCCCAAGAGCGGGGGGGACAATGAGCAGTTCTTC	CASSPKSGGDNEQFF
-	TRBV2	12	-	TRBJ1-5	TGTGCCAGCAGCCCAGGGTTTCAGCCCCAGCATTTT	CASSPGFQPQHF
few	TRBV27	13	-	TRBJ1-1	TGTGCCAGCAGTTTATTCAGAAACACTGAAGCTTTCTTT	CASSLFRNTEAFF
few	TRBV5-1	16	-	TRBJ2-3	TGCGCCAGCAGCGTCTTAGGGGGGCCAAGCACAGATACGCAGTATTTT	CASSVLGGPSTDTQYF
few	TRBV19	12	-	TRBJ1-1	TGTGCCAGTAGGATGGGAAACACTGAAGCTTTCTTT	CASRMGNTEAFF
-	TRBV18	16	TRBD1	TRBJ2-5	TGTGCCAGCTCTGGCGGGTCCCCGGGACAGCAAGAGACCCAGTACTTC	CASSGGSPGQQETQYF
-	TRBV7-2	15	TRBD2	TRBJ2-3	TGTGCCAGCAGCTTAAGGCTAGCGGAGATAGATACGCAGTATTTT	CASSLRLAEIDTQYF
few	TRBV7-2	13	-	TRBJ1-1	TGTGCCAGCAGTGAGGGGAGAGGGACTGAAGCTTTCTTT	CASSEGRGTEAFF
few	TRBV11-2	16	-	TRBJ2-3	TGTGCCAGCAGCTTAGGGAGCAGGACTAGCACAGATACGCAGTATTTT	CASSLGSRTSTDTQYF
-	TRBV9	16	TRBD1	TRBJ2-2	TGTGCCAGCAGCGCCGGGACAGGGATCGGCACCGGGGAGCTGTTTTTT	CASSAGTGIGTGELFF
-	TRBV4-3	15	-	TRBJ1-2	TGCGCCAGCAGCCTACACTCGGGGGGGACCTATGGCTACACCTTC	CASSLHSGGTYGYTF
-	TRBV29-1	13	-	TRBJ2-7	TGCAGCGTTGAACCCCCGGGGGCGGGAGAGCAGTACTTC	CSVEPPGAGEQYF
-	TRBV18	14	TRBD1	TRBJ2-3	TGTGCCAGCTCACCCCGGACAGGAACAGATACGCAGTATTTT	CASSPRTGTDTQYF
few	TRBV5-3	16	-	TRBJ2-1	TGTGCCAGAAGCTTGGACGGATACACGGGATACAATGAGCAGTTCTTC	CARSLDGYTGYNEQFF
-	TRBV7-2	14	-	TRBJ2-1	TGTGCCAGCAGCTTAGCGGCGGGGTACAATGAGCAGTTCTTC	CASSLAAGYNEQFF
few	TRBV29-1	12	-	TRBJ1-2	TGCAGCGCTGAGCAGGAGCTCTATGGCTACACCTTC	CSAEQELYGYTF
few	TRBV10-3	15	-	TRBJ2-3	TGTGCCATCAGTGAGTCGAGGGACCCTCGCGATACGCAGTATTTT	CAISESRDPRDTQYF
few	TRBV29-1	13	TRBD1	TRBJ1-1	TGCAGCGCCCCGGGACAGGGCTACACTGAAGCTTTCTTT	CSAPGQGYTEAFF
many	TRBV5-1	15	-	TRBJ1-5	TGCGCCAGCAGCTCGTCAGATCCGGGTAATCAGCCCCAGCATTTT	CASSSSDPGNQPQHF
few	TRBV27	13	-	TRBJ1-5	TGTGCCAGCAGCAAATCGGTGGGGACCCCCCAGCATTTT	CASSKSVGTPQHF
few	TRBV7-9	13	-	TRBJ2-1	TGTGCCAGCAGCTTTTGGGGATCCAATGAGCAGTTCTTC	CASSFWGSNEQFF
few	TRBV6-6	16	TRBD1	TRBJ1-2	TGTGCCAGCAGTTCAAATACCGACAGGGTCGAGGGCGGCTACACCTTC	CASSSNTDRVEGGYTF
many	TRBV4-3	15	-	TRBJ1-4	TGCGCCAGCAGCCGAACAGGAGAGGGTAATGAAAAACTGTTTTTT	CASSRTGEGNEKLFF
-	TRBV4-1	15	-	TRBJ2-3	TGCGCCAGCCGTGCCGCGGGGGCAGGGACAGATACGCAGTATTTT	CASRAAGAGTDTQYF
few	TRBV6-5	12	-	TRBJ2-7	TGTGCCAGCAGCCGGGGTACGGACGAGCAGTACTTC	CASSRGTDEQYF
few	TRBV7-8	13	-	TRBJ2-5	TGTGCCAGCAGTTCCGACTACCAAGAGACCCAGTACTTC	CASSSDYQETQYF